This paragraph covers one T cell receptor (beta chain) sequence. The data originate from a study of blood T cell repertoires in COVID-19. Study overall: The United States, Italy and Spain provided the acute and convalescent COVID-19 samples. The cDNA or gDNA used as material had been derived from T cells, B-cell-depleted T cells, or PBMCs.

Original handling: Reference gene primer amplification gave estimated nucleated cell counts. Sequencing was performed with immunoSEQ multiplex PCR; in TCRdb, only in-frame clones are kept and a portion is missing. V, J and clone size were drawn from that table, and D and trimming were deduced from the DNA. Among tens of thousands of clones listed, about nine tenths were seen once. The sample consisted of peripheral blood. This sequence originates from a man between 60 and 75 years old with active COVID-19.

CDR3 sequence reads: CAGGQRPYEQYF. The CDR3 region has the DNA TGTGCAGGGGGACAAAGGCCGTACGAGCAGTACTTC. The V and J genes are TRBV6-6 and TRBJ2-7, with D tentatively TRBD1 (6 bases). CDR1 is MNHNY and CDR2 is SVGAGI in the germline V gene (reference sequence). The CDR3 totals 12 residues.